A selection of T cell receptor beta chains follows, all from one sample in a study of T-cell memory formation after mild COVID-19. TCRdb passed the 5' RACE reads through MiXCR, listing each CDR3 protein once. The table shows just under 550,000 distinct CDR3 sequences, with roughly 21% occurring only once. The specimen was PBMCs or a T cell subset sorted from them (not recorded which). All receptors come from an adult woman who had mild COVID-19 (a few samples of this study predate the infection). Cell type and time point are not known. CDR3s include the opening cysteine and the closing phenylalanine or tryptophan. D genes are given only for firm matches. Size tells how often a clone was seen (once, few, many) or the class of an expanded clone, and some rows leave it out.

V	length	J	D	size	DNA	CDR3
TRBV28	15	TRBJ2-1	.	.	TGTGCCAGCAGCCCATCCGGCCGGAGGGCCTATGAGCAGTTCTTC	CASSPSGRRAYEQFF
TRBV2	15	TRBJ1-5	.	.	TGTGCCAGCAGTGCGACAGGTTTGGGGGATCAGCCCCAGCATTTT	CASSATGLGDQPQHF
TRBV29-1	13	TRBJ2-1	.	.	TGCAGCGTTGAAGATCGAGGGGACCCCCGGCAGTTCTTC	CSVEDRGDPRQFF
TRBV6-2/TRBV6-3	14	TRBJ2-1	.	few	TGTGCCGCAACCCGGGCGATCTCCTACAATGAGCAGTTCTTC	CAATRAISYNEQFF
TRBV19	13	TRBJ2-7	.	.	TGTGCCAGCGAGAGGCCAGGGAGCGATTATCTGTACTTC	CASERPGSDYLYF
TRBV6-2/TRBV6-3	15	TRBJ2-1	.	.	TGTGCCAGCAGTTATGCTAGCACCTACTACAATGAGCAGTTCTTC	CASSYASTYYNEQFF
TRBV7-3	15	TRBJ2-2	TRBD2	many	TGTGCCAGCAGCCCGGGACTAGCGGGAATCGGGGAGCTGTTTTTT	CASSPGLAGIGELFF
TRBV5-1	14	TRBJ2-2	TRBD1	few	TGCGCCAGCAGCTCGACAGGGCCATCCGGGGAGCTGTTTTTT	CASSSTGPSGELFF
TRBV5-4	14	TRBJ2-1	.	few	TGTGCCAGCAGCGACACGAACTCGGACTATGAGCAGTTCTTC	CASSDTNSDYEQFF
TRBV7-3	15	TRBJ2-2	.	.	TGTGCCAGCAGCTTAATTCCAGGGTACACCGGGGAGCTGTTTTTT	CASSLIPGYTGELFF
TRBV5-1	14	TRBJ2-3	.	.	TGCGCCAGCAGCTCGGTGGTAGCCGGAGATACGCAGTATTTT	CASSSVVAGDTQYF
TRBV7-9	18	TRBJ2-4	TRBD1	.	TGTGCCAGCAGCTTAGCCTACATCGAGGGACAGCCCCAAAACATTCAGTACTTC	CASSLAYIEGQPQNIQYF
TRBV7-9	14	TRBJ2-5	.	few	TGTGCCAGCAGCTTGACAGAGGCACGGGAGACCCAGTACTTC	CASSLTEARETQYF
TRBV5-1	16	TRBJ2-5	.	.	TGCGCCAGCAGCTGGACGACAGGGAGGGCGAAAGAGACCCAGTACTTC	CASSWTTGRAKETQYF
TRBV24-1	12	TRBJ1-2	.	.	TGTGCCACCAGTACTGGGGACTATGGCTACACCTTC	CATSTGDYGYTF
TRBV6-5	15	TRBJ1-2	.	.	TGTGCCAGCAGTCCTCGGGAGGGTGGGTGGTATGGCTACACCTTC	CASSPREGGWYGYTF
TRBV7-8	16	TRBJ1-5	TRBD1	.	TGTGCCAGCAGCCCATACTTTACAGGGGTGGTTCAGCCCCAGCATTTT	CASSPYFTGVVQPQHF
TRBV7-9	15	TRBJ2-1	TRBD2	.	TGTGCCAGCAGCCTCATCGGACTAGCTGATAATGAGCAGTTCTTC	CASSLIGLADNEQFF
TRBV5-1	16	TRBJ1-3	.	.	TGCGCCAGCAGCTCTCGAGGGGCCAGCTCTGGAAACACCATATATTTT	CASSSRGASSGNTIYF
TRBV3-1	12	TRBJ1-1	.	once	TGTGCCACACGGACAGCTAACACTGAAGCTTTCTTT	CATRTANTEAFF
TRBV12-3/TRBV12-4	14	TRBJ2-3	.	few	TGTGCCAGCAGTTTCATCCGAGGCACAGATACGCAGTATTTT	CASSFIRGTDTQYF
TRBV7-2	15	TRBJ1-4	.	.	TGTGCCAGCAGCCTATACGCGGGGTCTAATGAAAAACTGTTTTTT	CASSLYAGSNEKLFF
TRBV15	13	TRBJ2-1	.	.	TGTGCCACCAGCACCGACTGGGGGGATGAGCAGTTCTTC	CATSTDWGDEQFF
TRBV5-1	17	TRBJ2-1	TRBD2	few	TGCGCCAGCAGCTTCGACGGACTAGCGGAGACCTACAATGAGCAGTTCTTC	CASSFDGLAETYNEQFF
TRBV9	15	TRBJ2-7	TRBD2	.	TGTGCCAGCAGCGTAGGATGGGAGGGGTCCTACGAGCAGTACTTC	CASSVGWEGSYEQYF
TRBV10-2	11	TRBJ1-5	.	.	TGCGCCAGCAGGCTCAATCGACCCCAGCATTTT	CASRLNRPQHF
TRBV4-2	14	TRBJ2-7	.	.	TGTGCCAGCAGCCAAGATCAGGCCAGGACCGAGCAGTACTTC	CASSQDQARTEQYF
TRBV7-9	19	TRBJ2-4	TRBD2	.	TGTGCCAGCAGCGCACCGGGACTAGCGGGAGTCGACGGCGGAAACATTCAGTACTTC	CASSAPGLAGVDGGNIQYF
TRBV7-3	15	TRBJ2-7	.	.	TGTGCCAGCAGCCCTAGCTTGGACCGTCCCTACGAGCAGTACTTC	CASSPSLDRPYEQYF
TRBV6-5	17	TRBJ2-7	TRBD2	.	TGTGCCAGCAGCCCAAACTTGGCTAGCGGGAGGGCCGAGGAGCAGTACTTC	CASSPNLASGRAEEQYF
TRBV7-2	14	TRBJ2-7	TRBD1	.	TGTGCCAGCAGCACCCGGGACAGGGGCCGCGAGCAGTACTTC	CASSTRDRGREQYF
TRBV30	15	TRBJ2-1	TRBD2	few	TGTGCCTGGAGTTTGGCTAGCGGTTCCTACAATGAGCAGTTCTTC	CAWSLASGSYNEQFF
TRBV20-1	13	TRBJ1-1	.	.	TGCAGTGCTGGCGGACACGGGGGCACTGAAGCTTTCTTT	CSAGGHGGTEAFF
TRBV29-1	14	TRBJ2-6	.	.	TGCAGCGTTGAGAGGCAGTCTGGGGCCAACGTCCTGACTTTC	CSVERQSGANVLTF
TRBV25-1	16	TRBJ2-2	TRBD2	.	TGTGCCAGCAGTAGACTAGCGGGAGTTGACACCGGGGAGCTGTTTTTT	CASSRLAGVDTGELFF
TRBV6-2/TRBV6-3	17	TRBJ2-3	TRBD2	.	TGTGCCAGCAGTTATCCTATAAGCGGGGCTAGCACAGATACGCAGTATTTT	CASSYPISGASTDTQYF
TRBV5-1	19	TRBJ1-2	TRBD1	few	TGCGCCAGCAGCGACCGTCAAGGAGGCCGGGACAGGGGGCCCTATGGCTACACCTTC	CASSDRQGGRDRGPYGYTF
TRBV2	12	TRBJ2-2	.	few	TGTGCCAGCACCGACAGTTACGGGGAGCTGTTTTTT	CASTDSYGELFF
TRBV5-1	13	TRBJ2-5	.	.	TGCGCCAGCCGTCCCGGGCCCCAAGAGACCCAGTACTTC	CASRPGPQETQYF
TRBV4-1	13	TRBJ2-5	.	.	TGCGCCAGCAGTCCCAGTCCCCAAGAGACCCAGTACTTC	CASSPSPQETQYF
TRBV7-9	17	TRBJ2-1	TRBD2	few	TGTGCCAGCAGCTTCCCTAGCGGGGGAATCTCCTACAATGAGCAGTTCTTC	CASSFPSGGISYNEQFF
TRBV6-1	12	TRBJ1-2	.	.	TGTGCAGTTGGGATGCTCCCCTATGGCTACACCTTC	CAVGMLPYGYTF
TRBV7-3	17	TRBJ1-1	TRBD1	.	TGTGCCAGCAGCTTACGGGCAGGGGGCCACATGAACACTGAAGCTTTCTTT	CASSLRAGGHMNTEAFF
TRBV3-1	12	TRBJ2-4	TRBD1	.	TGTGCCAGCAGCCAAGCAGGACAGGGTTTGTACTTC	CASSQAGQGLYF
TRBV5-6	14	TRBJ1-5	TRBD1	.	TGTGCCAGCAGCCGGACAGGGGTTGATCAGCCCCAGCATTTT	CASSRTGVDQPQHF
TRBV7-2	15	TRBJ1-2	.	few	TGTGCCAGCAGCTTAGAAGGGGGGGCCAACTATGGCTACACCTTC	CASSLEGGANYGYTF
TRBV12-3/TRBV12-4	16	TRBJ2-1	TRBD1	.	TGTGCCAGCAGTTTATCTCGCGGGACAGGGACTGGGGAGCAGTTCTTC	CASSLSRGTGTGEQFF
TRBV11-2	11	TRBJ2-3	.	.	TGTGCCAGCAGCTTAGGTGTTTCGCAGTATTTT	CASSLGVSQYF
TRBV5-5	13	TRBJ1-1	.	.	TGTGCCAGCAGCCCTAGCAAGAACACTGAAGCTTTCTTT	CASSPSKNTEAFF
TRBV7-9	16	TRBJ1-4	TRBD1	.	TGTGCCAGCAGCCCGCATTACAGGGGCGAGTATGAAAAACTGTTTTTT	CASSPHYRGEYEKLFF
TRBV6-1	14	TRBJ2-7	TRBD1	few	TGTGCCAGCAGCGGAGGACAGGGGGTGTACGAGCAGTACTTC	CASSGGQGVYEQYF
TRBV12-3/TRBV12-4	17	TRBJ2-3	.	few	TGTGCCAGCAGTGAAGCGACAGATACCTCGCTCACAGATACGCAGTATTTT	CASSEATDTSLTDTQYF
TRBV6-6	15	TRBJ1-5	TRBD1	.	TGTGCCAGCAGTGGACAGGGTCGTAGCAATCAGCCCCAGCATTTT	CASSGQGRSNQPQHF
TRBV12-3/TRBV12-4	14	TRBJ2-3	TRBD2	.	TGTGCCAGCAGACCGGGGGGGGTTCAAGATACGCAGTATTTT	CASRPGGVQDTQYF
TRBV9	14	TRBJ1-1	.	once	TGTGCCAGCACCCCTACGGGGGGGCTCTCTGAAGCTTTCTTT	CASTPTGGLSEAFF